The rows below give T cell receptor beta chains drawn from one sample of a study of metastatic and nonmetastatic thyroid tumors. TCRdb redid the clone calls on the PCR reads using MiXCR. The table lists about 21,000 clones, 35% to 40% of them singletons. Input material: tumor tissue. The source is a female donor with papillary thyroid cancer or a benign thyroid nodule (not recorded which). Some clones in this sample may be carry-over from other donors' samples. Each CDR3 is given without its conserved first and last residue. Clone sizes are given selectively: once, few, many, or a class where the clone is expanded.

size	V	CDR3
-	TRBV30	AWSPGQYEQY
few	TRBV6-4	ASSAWTSGRIDEQF
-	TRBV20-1	SGNRGPEQF
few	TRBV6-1	ASSENRDRQY
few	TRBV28	ASSFGDRDSMGYT
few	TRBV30	AWSSQGYGYT
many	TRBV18	ASSGVEQSTDTQY
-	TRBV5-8	ASSRPGNYGYT
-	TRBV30	AWSVNERYEQY
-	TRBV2	ASGTVQGARPDTQY
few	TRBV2	ASSEAAGLYGYT
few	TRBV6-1	ASSASSLKSEAF
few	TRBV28	ASSPNPGTSGGSSYEQY
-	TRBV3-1	ANVCPGEGNSPLH
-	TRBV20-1	CGQRNTEAF
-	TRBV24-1	ATSAPTKAMAGELF
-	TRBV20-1	SARKTGFRGQPQH
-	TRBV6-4	ASSPSLPGPNTEAF
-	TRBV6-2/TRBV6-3	ASSYSPNAGPMNTEAF
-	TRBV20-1	SARDFGGGRPQETQY
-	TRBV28	ASSLPNTEAF
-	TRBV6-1	ASSEYLSGYT